A selection of T cell receptor beta chains follows, all from one sample in a study of T cell repertoires in cytomegalovirus infection. TCRdb ran MiXCR on the reads and lists one entry per CDR3 protein. This sample has 560,000 or so distinct CDR3 sequences, with about 17% found just once. The sequenced sample consisted of CD8+ T cells from PBMCs. The receptors stem from a human donor in good health (CMV status not recorded). Some clones in this sample may be carry-over from other donors' samples. The CDR3 runs from the conserved cysteine through the conserved F or W. A D gene is named only where the DNA matches it firmly. Clone size is given for some rows only: seen once, a few or many times, or a class if the clone is expanded.

v_gene	abundance	j_gene	d_gene	CDR3aa	CDR3nt
TRBV6-6	NA	TRBJ2-2	NA	CASSDPLGNTGGLFF	TGTGCCAGCAGTGACCCACTAGGGAACACCGGGGGGCTGTTTTTT
TRBV7-8	many	TRBJ2-5	TRBD1	CASSVNRDRGQETQYF	TGTGCCAGCAGCGTAAACCGGGACAGGGGGCAAGAGACCCAGTACTTC
TRBV6-1	few	TRBJ1-5	TRBD1	CASFYSPGQAPPNQPQHF	TGTGCCAGCTTCTACTCGCCGGGACAGGCGCCGCCAAATCAGCCCCAGCATTTT
TRBV6-5	many	TRBJ2-7	NA	CASSYGLQAYEQYF	TGTGCCAGCAGTTACGGACTCCAGGCCTACGAGCAGTACTTC
TRBV6-5	NA	TRBJ2-2	NA	CAAGPGGTGELFF	TGTGCCGCGGGACCAGGAGGTACCGGGGAGCTGTTTTTT
TRBV4-1	NA	TRBJ1-2	TRBD1	CASSQPGTGGTGYTF	TGCGCCAGCAGCCAGCCCGGGACAGGGGGTACTGGCTACACCTTC
TRBV19	many	TRBJ2-7	NA	CASSVPGQPYEQYF	TGTGCCAGTAGTGTGCCGGGACAACCCTACGAGCAGTACTTC
TRBV5-6	NA	TRBJ2-1	TRBD2	CASSFGGSGYNEQFF	TGTGCCAGCAGCTTCGGGGGGTCGGGATACAATGAGCAGTTCTTC
TRBV6-1	few	TRBJ1-1	NA	CASSKTENEAFF	TGTGCCAGCAGTAAGACAGAGAATGAAGCTTTCTTT
TRBV27	NA	TRBJ2-2	NA	CASSFKAPGLRIMGELFF	TGTGCCAGCAGTTTTAAGGCGCCGGGACTCCGCATCATGGGGGAGCTGTTTTTT
TRBV28	many	TRBJ1-1	NA	CASSSTLRDVTALNTEAFF	TGTGCCAGCAGTTCCACCCTCCGGGATGTCACAGCCCTGAACACTGAAGCTTTCTTT
TRBV5-4	few	TRBJ1-2	TRBD1	CASSLAPRGPSANYGYTF	TGTGCCAGCAGCTTGGCCCCCAGGGGGCCGAGTGCTAACTATGGCTACACCTTC